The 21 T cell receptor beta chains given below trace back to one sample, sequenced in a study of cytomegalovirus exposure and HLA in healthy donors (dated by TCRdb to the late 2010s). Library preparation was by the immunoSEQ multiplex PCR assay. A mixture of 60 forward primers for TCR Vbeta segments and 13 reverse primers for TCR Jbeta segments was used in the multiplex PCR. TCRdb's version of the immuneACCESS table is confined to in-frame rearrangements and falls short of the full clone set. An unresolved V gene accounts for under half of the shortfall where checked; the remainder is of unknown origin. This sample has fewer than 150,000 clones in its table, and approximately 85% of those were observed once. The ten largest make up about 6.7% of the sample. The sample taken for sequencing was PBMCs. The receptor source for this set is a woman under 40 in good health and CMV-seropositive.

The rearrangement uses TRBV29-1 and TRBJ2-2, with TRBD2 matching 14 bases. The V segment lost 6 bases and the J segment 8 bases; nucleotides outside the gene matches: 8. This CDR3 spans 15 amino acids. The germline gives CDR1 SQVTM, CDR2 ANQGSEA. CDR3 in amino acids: CSVAGLAGVAGELFF. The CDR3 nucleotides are TGCAGCGTGGCGGGACTAGCGGGAGTTGCAGGGGAGCTGTTTTTT.

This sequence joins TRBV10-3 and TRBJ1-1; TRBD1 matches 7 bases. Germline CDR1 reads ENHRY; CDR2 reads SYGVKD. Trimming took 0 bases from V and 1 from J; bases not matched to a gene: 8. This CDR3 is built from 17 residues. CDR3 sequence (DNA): TGTGCCATCAGTGAGTCCGGCAGGGGGAAAGGGAACACTGAAGCTTTCTTT. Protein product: CAISESGRGKGNTEAFF.

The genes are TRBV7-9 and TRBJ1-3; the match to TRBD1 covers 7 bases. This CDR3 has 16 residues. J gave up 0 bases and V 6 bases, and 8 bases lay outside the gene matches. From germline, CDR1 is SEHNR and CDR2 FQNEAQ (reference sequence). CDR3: CASRTGQAGSGNTIYF. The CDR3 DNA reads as TGTGCCAGCAGAACCGGACAGGCCGGCTCTGGAAACACCATATATTTT.

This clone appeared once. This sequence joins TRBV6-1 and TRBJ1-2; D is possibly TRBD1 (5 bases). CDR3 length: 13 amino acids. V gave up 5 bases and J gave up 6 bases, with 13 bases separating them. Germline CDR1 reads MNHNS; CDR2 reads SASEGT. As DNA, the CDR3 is TGTGCCAGCAGTCCCCGGACAAGCGATGGCTACACCTTC. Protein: CASSPRTSDGYTF.

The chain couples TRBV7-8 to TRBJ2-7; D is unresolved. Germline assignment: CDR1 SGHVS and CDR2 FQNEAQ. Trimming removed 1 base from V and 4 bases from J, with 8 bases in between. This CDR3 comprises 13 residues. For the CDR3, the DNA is TGTGCCAGCAGCTTAGGTCAGGTATACGAGCAGTACTTC. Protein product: CASSLGQVYEQYF.

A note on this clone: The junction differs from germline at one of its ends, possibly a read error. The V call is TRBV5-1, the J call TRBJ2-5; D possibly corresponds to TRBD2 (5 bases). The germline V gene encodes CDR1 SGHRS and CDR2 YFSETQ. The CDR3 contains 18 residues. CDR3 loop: CASSLGRNSGLYQEIQYF. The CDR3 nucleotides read TGCGCCAGCAGCTTGGGGCGAAATTCGGGGTTGTACCAAGAGATCCAGTACTTC.

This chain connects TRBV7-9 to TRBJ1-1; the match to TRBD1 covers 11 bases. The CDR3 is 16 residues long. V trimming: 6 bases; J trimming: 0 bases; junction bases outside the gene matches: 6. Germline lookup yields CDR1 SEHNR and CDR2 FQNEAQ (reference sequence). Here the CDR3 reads CASRPGTGGLNTEAFF. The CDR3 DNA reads TGTGCCAGCAGACCCGGGACAGGGGGTTTGAACACTGAAGCTTTCTTT.

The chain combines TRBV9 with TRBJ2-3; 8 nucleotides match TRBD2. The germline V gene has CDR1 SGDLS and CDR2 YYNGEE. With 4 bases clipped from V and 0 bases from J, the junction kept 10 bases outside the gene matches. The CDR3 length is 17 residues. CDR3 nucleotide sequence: TGTGCCAGCAGCTCGACCGGGGCTAGCGGGAGCACAGATACGCAGTATTTT. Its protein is CASSSTGASGSTDTQYF.

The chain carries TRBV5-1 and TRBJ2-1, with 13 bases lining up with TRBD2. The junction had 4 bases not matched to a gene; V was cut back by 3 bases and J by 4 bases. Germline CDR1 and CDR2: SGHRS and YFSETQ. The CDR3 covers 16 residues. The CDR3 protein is CASSWGLAGRYNEQFF. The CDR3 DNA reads TGCGCCAGCAGCTGGGGACTAGCGGGACGATACAATGAGCAGTTCTTC.

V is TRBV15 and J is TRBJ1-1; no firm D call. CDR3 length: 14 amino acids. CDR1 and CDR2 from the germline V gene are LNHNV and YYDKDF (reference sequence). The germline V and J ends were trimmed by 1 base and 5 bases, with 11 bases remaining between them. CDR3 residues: CATSRGGSSTEAFF. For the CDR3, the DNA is TGTGCCACCAGCAGAGGAGGGAGTAGTACTGAAGCTTTCTTT.

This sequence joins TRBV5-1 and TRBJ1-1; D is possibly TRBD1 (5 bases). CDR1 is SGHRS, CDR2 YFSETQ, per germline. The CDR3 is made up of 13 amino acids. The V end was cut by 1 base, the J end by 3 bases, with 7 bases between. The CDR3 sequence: CASSLTTDTEAFF. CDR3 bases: TGCGCCAGCAGCTTGACGACAGACACTGAAGCTTTCTTT.

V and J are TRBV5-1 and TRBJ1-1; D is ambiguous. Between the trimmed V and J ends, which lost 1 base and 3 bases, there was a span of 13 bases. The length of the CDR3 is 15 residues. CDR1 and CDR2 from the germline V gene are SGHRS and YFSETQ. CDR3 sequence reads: CASSLYGRGDTEAFF. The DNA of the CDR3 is TGCGCCAGCAGCTTGTACGGACGCGGGGACACTGAAGCTTTCTTT.

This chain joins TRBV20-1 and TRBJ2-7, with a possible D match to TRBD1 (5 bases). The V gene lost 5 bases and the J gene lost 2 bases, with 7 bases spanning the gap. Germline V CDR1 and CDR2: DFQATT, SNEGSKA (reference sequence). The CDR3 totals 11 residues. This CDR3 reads CSASTAYEQYF. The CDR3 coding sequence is TGCAGTGCTTCGACAGCCTACGAGCAGTACTTC.

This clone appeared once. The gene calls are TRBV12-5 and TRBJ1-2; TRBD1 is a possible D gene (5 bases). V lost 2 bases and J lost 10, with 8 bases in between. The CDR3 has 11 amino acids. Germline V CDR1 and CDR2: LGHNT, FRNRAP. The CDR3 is CASGLTGHYTF. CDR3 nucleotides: TGTGCTAGTGGTTTGACAGGCCACTACACCTTC.

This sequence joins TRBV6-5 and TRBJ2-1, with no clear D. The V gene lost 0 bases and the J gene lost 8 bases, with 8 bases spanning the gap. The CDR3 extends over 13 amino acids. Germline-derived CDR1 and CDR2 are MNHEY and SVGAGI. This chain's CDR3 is CASSYSPADEQFF. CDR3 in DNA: TGTGCCAGCAGTTACTCCCCGGCGGATGAGCAGTTCTTC.

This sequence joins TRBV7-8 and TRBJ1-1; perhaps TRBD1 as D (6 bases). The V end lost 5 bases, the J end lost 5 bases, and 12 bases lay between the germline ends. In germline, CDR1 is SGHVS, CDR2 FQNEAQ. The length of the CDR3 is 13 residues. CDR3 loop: CASSPGQGTEAFF. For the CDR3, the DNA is TGTGCCAGCAGCCCGGGGCAGGGGACTGAAGCTTTCTTT. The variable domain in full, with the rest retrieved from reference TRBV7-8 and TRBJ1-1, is GAGVSQSPRYKVAKRGQDVALRCDPISGHVSLFWYQQALGQGPEFLTYFQNEAQLDKSGLPSDRFFAERPEGSVSTLKIQRTQQEDSAVYLCASSPGQGTEAFFGQGTRLTVV.

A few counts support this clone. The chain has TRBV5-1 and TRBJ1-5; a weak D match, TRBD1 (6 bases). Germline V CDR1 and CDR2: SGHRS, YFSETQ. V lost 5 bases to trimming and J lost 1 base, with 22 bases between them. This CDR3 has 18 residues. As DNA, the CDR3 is TGCGCCAGCAGTTTTCGGACCCCAGGGGTAGTAAGCAATCAGCCCCAGCATTTT. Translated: CASSFRTPGVVSNQPQHF.

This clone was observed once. DNA for the CDR3: TGTGCCAGCAGCGTAGCCCTCTGGGCAGGGGCGAATGAGCAGTTCTTC. As protein: CASSVALWAGANEQFF. This chain links TRBV9 with TRBJ2-1, with D possibly matching TRBD1 (6 bases). V gave up 0 bases and J gave up 7 bases, with 17 bases separating them. The CDR3 totals 16 residues. In germline, CDR1 is SGDLS, CDR2 YYNGEE.

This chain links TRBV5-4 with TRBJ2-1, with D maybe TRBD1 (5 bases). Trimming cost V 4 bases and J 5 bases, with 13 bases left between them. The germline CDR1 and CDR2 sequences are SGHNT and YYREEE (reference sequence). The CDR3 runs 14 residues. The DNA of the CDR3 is TGTGCCAGCAGCCTCTCCCCGACAGACAATGAGCAGTTCTTC. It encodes CASSLSPTDNEQFF.

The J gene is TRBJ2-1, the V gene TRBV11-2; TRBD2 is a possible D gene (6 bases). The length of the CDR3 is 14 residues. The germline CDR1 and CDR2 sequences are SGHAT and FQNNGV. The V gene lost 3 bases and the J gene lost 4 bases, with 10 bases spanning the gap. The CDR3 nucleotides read TGTGCCAGCAGCTTGGAGGGAACATACAATGAGCAGTTCTTC. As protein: CASSLEGTYNEQFF. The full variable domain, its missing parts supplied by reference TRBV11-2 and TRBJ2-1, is EAGVAQSPRYKIIEKRQSVAFWCNPISGHATLYWYQQILGQGPKLLIQFQNNGVVDDSQLPKDRFSAERLKGVDSTLKIQPAKLEDSAVYLCASSLEGTYNEQFFGPGTRLTVL.

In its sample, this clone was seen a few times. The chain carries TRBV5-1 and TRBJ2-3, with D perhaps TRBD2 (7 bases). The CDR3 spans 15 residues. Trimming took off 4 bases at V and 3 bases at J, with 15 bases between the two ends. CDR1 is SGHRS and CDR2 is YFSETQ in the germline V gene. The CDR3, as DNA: TGCGCCAGCAGCCTTCTGGGGGGGGCGACAGATACGCAGTATTTT. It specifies CASSLLGGATDTQYF.